The clone carrying this T cell receptor (beta chain) was found many times. What it binds is not known. V lost 4 bases to trimming and J lost 2 bases, with 9 bases between them. The CDR3 is 14 amino acids. Germline V lookup: CDR1 MGHDK, CDR2 SYGVNS. The sample originates from a study of T cells after yellow fever vaccination. Overall study findings and caveats: Most primary-vaccination clones recurred post-booster (roughly 97% CD4, more than 85% CD8). Clonotypes found in both CD4 and CD8 compartments made up a small share.

They built TCR cDNA with 5'RACE template switching, a step that put in a universal primer site and UMIs. TCRdb independently ran MiXCR on the 5' RACE reads; one entry per CDR3 protein. The data contain 300,000 to 450,000 distinct CDR3 sequences, less than 9.5% of them singletons. This clonotype originated in a man aged 18-30 years who received the YFV17D yellow fever vaccine. Sequencing used PBMCs, obtained approximately 40 days after the first yellow fever vaccination. The chain recombines TRBV25-1 with TRBJ2-1; D may be TRBD1 or TRBD2 (5 bases each). The CDR3 loop is CASSVGDAYNEQFF. DNA of the CDR3: TGTGCCAGCAGTGTGGGGGACGCCTACAATGAGCAGTTCTTC.